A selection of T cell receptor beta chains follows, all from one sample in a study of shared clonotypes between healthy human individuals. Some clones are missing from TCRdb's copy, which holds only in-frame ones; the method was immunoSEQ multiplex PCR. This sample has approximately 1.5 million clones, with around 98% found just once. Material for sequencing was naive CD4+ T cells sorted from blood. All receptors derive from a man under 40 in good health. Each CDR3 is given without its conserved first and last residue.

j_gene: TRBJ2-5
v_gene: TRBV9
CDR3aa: ASSALAGGWETQY

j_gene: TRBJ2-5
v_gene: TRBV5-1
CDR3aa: ASSLRLLQETQY

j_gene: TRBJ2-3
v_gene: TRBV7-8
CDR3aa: ASSLSGGYGDTQY

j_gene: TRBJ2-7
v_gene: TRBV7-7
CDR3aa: ASSPGQGAEQY

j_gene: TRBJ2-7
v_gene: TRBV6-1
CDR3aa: ASSDPWTSGSYEQY

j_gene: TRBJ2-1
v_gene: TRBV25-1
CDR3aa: ASSEKIISGNEQF

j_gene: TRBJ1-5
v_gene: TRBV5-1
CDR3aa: ASSFHSDRVGGNQPQH

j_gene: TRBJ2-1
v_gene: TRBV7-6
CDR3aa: ASSGSGGLDEQF

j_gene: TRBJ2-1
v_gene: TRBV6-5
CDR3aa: ASRRPAYNEQF

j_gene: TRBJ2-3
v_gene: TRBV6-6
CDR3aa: ASTTWRGHTDTQY

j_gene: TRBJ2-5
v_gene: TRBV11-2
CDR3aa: ASSLETAETQY

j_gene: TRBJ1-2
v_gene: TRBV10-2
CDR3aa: ASSASFDGYT

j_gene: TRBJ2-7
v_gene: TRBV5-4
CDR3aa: ASSSRVSQSYEQY

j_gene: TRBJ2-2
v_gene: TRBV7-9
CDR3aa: ASTPADTGELF

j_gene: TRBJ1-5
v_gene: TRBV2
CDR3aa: ASSEWGGSQPQH

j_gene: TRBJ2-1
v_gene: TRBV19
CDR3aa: ASSIELLASEQF

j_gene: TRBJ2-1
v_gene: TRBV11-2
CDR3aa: ASSSGRNNEQF

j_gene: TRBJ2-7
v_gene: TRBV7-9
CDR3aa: ASSLGTAYEQY

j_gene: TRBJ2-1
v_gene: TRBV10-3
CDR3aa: AISETLAGGSNEQF

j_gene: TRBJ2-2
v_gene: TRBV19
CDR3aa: ASSIAGGLPTGELF

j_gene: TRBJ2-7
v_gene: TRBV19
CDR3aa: ASSIGGHRTVEQY

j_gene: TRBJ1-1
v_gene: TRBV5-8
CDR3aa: ASSLVTGGTEAF

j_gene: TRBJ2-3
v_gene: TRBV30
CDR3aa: AWTANSGRVDTQY

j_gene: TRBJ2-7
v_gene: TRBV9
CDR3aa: ASSVGLGTSAGEQY

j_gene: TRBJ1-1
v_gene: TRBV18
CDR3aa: ASLPDRNTEAF

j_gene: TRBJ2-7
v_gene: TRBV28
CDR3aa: ASSRLAGGYEQY

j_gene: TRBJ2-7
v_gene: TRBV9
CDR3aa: ASSPTTGNYEQY

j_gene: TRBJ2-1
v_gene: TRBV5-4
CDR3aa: ASSSSGADEQF

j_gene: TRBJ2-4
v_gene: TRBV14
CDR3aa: ASSQDAGTGYIQY

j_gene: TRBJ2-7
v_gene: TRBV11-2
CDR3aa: ASSLSGLISYEQY